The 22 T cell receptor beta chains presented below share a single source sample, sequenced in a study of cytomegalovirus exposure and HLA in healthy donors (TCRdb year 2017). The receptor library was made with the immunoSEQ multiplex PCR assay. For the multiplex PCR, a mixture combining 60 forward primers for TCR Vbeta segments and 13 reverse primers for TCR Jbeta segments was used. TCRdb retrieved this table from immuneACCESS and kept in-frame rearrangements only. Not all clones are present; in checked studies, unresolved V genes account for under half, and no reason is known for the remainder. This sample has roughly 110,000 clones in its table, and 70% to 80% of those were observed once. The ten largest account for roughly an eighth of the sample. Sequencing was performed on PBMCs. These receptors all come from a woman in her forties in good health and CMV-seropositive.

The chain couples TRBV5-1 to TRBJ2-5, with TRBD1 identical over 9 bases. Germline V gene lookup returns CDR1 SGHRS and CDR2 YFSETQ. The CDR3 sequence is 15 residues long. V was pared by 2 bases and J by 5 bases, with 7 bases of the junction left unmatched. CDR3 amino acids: CASSFGTGTGETQYF. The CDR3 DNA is TGCGCCAGCAGCTTCGGGACAGGGACTGGTGAGACCCAGTACTTC.

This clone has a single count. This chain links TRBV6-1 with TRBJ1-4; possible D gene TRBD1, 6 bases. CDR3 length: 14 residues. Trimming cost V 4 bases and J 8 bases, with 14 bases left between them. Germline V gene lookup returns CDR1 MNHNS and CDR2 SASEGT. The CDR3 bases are TGTGCCAGCAGTGTAGGGCAGGGGACCGAAAAACTGTTTTTT. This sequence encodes CASSVGQGTEKLFF.

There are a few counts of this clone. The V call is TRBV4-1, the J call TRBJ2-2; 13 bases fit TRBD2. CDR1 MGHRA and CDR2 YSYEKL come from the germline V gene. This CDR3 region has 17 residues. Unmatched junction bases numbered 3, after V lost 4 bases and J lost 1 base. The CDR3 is CASSRRLAGGNTGELFF. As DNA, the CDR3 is TGCGCCAGCAGCCGGAGACTAGCGGGGGGGAACACCGGGGAGCTGTTTTTT.

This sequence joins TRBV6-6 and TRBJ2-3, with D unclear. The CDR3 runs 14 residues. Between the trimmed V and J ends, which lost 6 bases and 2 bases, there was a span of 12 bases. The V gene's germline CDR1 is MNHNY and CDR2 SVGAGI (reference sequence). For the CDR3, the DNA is TGTGCCAGCAGAGGAGAAGGAACCACAGATACGCAGTATTTT. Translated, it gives CASRGEGTTDTQYF.

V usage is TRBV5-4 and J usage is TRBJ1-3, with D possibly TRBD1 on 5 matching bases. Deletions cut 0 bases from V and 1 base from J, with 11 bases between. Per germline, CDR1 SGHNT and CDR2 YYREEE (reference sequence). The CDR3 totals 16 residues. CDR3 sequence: CASSLDAGFSGNTIYF. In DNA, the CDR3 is TGTGCCAGCAGCTTGGATGCAGGGTTTTCTGGAAACACCATATATTTT.

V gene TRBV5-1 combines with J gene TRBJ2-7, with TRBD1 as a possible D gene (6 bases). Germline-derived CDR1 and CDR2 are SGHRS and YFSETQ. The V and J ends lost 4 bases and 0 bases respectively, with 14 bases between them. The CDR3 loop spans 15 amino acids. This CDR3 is CASSPMGASSYEQYF. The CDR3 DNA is TGCGCCAGCAGCCCAATGGGGGCGAGCTCCTACGAGCAGTACTTC.

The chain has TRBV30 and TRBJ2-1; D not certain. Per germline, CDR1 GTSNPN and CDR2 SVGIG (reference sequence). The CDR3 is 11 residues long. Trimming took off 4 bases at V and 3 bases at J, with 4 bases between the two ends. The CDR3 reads CAWTDYNEQFF. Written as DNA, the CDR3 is TGTGCCTGGACAGACTACAATGAGCAGTTCTTC.

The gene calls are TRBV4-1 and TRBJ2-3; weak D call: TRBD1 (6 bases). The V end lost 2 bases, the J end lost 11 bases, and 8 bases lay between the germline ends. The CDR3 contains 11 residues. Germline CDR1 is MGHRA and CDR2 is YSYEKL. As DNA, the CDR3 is TGCGCCAGCAGCCAACCGGGACAGCAGTATTTT. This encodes CASSQPGQQYF.

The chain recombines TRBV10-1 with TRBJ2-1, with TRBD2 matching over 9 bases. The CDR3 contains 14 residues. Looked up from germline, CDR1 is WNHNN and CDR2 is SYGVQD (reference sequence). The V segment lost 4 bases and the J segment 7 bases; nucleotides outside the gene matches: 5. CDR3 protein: CASSVSGGSNEQFF. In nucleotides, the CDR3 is TGCGCCAGCAGTGTTAGCGGGGGTTCGAATGAGCAGTTCTTC.

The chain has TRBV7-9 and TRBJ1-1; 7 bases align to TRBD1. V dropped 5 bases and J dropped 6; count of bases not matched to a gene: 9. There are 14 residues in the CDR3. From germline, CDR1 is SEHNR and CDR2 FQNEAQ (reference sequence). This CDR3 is CASSDRDPRAEAFF. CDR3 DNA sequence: TGTGCCAGCAGCGACAGGGACCCCCGCGCTGAAGCTTTCTTT.

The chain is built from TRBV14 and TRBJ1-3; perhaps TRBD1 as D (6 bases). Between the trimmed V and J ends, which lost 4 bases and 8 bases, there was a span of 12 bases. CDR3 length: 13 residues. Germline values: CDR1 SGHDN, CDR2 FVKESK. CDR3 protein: CASSPAGAHTIYF. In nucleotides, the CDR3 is TGTGCCAGCAGCCCGGCAGGGGCCCACACCATATATTTT. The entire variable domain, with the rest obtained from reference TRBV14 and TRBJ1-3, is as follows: EAGVTQFPSHSVIEKGQTVTLRCDPISGHDNLYWYRRVMGKEIKFLLHFVKESKQDESGMPNNRFLAERTGGTYSTLKVQPAELEDSGVYFCASSPAGAHTIYFGEGSWLTVV.

The CDR3 region is CASSSNRGITEAFF. CDR3 in DNA: TGTGCCAGCAGCTCAAACAGGGGAATCACTGAAGCTTTCTTT. This rearrangement joins TRBV7-2 to TRBJ1-1, with TRBD1 matching over 7 bases. The CDR3 has 14 amino acids. V was clipped by 4 bases and J by 4 bases; unmatched bases: 6. Germline CDR1 reads SGHTA; CDR2 reads FQGNSA.

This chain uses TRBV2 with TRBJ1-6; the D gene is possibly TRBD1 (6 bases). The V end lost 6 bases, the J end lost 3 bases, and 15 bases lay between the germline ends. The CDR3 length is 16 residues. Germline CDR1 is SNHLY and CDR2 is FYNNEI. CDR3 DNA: TGTGCCAGCAGGAGGACAGCTACCTACTATAATTCACCCCTCCACTTT. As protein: CASRRTATYYNSPLHF.

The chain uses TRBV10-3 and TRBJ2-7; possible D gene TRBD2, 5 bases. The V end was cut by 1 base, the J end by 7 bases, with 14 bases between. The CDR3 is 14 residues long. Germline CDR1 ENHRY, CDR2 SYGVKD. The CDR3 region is CAISEYVNGGEQYF. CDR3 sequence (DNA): TGTGCCATCAGTGAGTACGTAAACGGAGGAGAGCAGTACTTC.

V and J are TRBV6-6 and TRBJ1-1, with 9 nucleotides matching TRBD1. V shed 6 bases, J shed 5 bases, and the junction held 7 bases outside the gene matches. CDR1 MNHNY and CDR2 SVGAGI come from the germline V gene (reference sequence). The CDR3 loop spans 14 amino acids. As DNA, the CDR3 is TGTGCCAGCAGGGCCGGGACAGGGAGGACTGAAGCTTTCTTT. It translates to CASRAGTGRTEAFF.

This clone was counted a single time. The DNA of the CDR3 is TGTGCCAGCAGAGGGCGGGTGGGAGGGAAACTGTTTTTT. This encodes CASRGRVGGKLFF. The rearrangement joins TRBV25-1 to TRBJ1-4; D not resolved. The ends were cut back, 6 bases at V and 11 bases at J, with 16 bases in the middle. CDR1 is MGHDK, CDR2 SYGVNS, per germline. CDR3 length: 13 residues.

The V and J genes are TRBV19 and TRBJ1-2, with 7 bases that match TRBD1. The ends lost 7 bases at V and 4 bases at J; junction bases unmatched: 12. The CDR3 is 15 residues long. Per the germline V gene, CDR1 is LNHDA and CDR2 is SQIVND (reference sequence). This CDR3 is CASMEGQTKIYGYTF. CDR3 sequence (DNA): TGTGCCAGTATGGAGGGACAGACTAAGATCTATGGCTACACCTTC.

DNA for the CDR3: TGCGCCAGCAGGTCCGGGACAGCTAACTATGGCTACACCTTC. Translating gives CASRSGTANYGYTF. The genes are TRBV5-1 and TRBJ1-2; 7 bases line up with TRBD1. Germline assignment: CDR1 SGHRS and CDR2 YFSETQ. This CDR3 is 14 amino acids long. V was clipped by 5 bases and J by 0 bases; unmatched bases: 4.

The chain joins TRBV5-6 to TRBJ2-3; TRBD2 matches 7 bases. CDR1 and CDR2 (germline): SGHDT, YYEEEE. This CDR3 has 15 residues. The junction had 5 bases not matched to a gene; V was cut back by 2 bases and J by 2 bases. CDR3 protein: CASSFGAGITDTQYF. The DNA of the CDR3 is TGTGCCAGCAGCTTCGGAGCGGGGATCACAGATACGCAGTATTTT.

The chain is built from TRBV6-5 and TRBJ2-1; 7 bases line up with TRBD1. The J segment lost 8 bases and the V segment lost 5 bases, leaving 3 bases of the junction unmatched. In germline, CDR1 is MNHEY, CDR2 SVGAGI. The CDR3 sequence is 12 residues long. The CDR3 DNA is TGTGCCAGCAGTCTTCAGGGGGATGAGCAGTTCTTC. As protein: CASSLQGDEQFF.

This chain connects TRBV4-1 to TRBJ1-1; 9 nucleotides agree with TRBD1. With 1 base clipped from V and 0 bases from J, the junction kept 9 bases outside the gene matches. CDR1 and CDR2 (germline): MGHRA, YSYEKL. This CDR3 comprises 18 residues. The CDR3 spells CASSQGGQGALMNTEAFF. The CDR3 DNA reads TGCGCCAGCAGCCAAGGGGGACAGGGTGCCCTTATGAACACTGAAGCTTTCTTT.

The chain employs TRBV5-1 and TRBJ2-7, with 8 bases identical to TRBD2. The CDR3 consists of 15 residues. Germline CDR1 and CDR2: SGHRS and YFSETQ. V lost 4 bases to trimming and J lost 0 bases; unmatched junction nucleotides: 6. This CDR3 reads CASSPGAGDSYEQYF. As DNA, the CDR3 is TGCGCCAGCAGCCCCGGAGCGGGGGACTCCTACGAGCAGTACTTC.